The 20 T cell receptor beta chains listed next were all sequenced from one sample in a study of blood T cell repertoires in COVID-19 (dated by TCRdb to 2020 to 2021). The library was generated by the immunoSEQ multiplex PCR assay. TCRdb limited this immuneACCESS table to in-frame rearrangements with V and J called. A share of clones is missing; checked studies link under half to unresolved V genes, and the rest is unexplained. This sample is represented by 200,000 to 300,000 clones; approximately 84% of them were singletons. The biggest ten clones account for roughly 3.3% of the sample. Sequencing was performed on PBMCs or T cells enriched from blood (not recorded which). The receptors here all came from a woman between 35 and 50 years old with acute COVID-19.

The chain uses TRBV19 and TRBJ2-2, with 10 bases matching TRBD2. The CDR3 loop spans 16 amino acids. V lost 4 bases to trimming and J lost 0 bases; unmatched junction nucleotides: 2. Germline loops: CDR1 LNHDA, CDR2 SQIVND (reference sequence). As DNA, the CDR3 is TGTGCCAGTAGTAGACTAGCGGGTTCGAACACCGGGGAGCTGTTTTTT. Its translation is CASSRLAGSNTGELFF.

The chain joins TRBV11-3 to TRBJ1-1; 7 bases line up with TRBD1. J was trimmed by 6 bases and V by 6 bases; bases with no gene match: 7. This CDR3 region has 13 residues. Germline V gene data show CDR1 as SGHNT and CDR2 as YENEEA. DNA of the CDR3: TGTGCCAGCAGTCCGCAGGGGGTTGCTGAAGCTTTCTTT. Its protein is CASSPQGVAEAFF. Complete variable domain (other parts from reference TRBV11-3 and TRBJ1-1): EAGVVQSPRYKIIEKKQPVAFWCNPISGHNTLYWYLQNLGQGPELLIRYENEEAVDDSQLPKDRFSAERLKGVDSTLKIQPAELGDSAVYLCASSPQGVAEAFFGQGTRLTVV.

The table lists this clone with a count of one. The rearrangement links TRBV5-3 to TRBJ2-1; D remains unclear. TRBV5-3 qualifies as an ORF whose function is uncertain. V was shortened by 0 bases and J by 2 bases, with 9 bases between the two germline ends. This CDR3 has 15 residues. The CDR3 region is CARSLGATTYNEQFF. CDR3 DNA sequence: TGTGCCAGAAGCTTGGGGGCCACCACCTACAATGAGCAGTTCTTC.

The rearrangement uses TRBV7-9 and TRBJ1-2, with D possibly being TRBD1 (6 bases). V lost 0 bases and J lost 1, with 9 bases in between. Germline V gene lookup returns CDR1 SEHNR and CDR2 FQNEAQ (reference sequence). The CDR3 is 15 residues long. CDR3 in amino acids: CASSLADRFNYGYTF. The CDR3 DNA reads TGTGCCAGCAGCTTAGCGGACAGATTTAACTATGGCTACACCTTC.

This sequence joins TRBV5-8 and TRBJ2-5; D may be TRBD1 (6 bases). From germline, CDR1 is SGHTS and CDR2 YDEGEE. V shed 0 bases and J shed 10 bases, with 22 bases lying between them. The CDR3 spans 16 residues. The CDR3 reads CASSLEAGTPEGVQYF. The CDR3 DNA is TGTGCCAGCAGCTTGGAGGCAGGCACCCCCGAGGGGGTCCAGTACTTC.

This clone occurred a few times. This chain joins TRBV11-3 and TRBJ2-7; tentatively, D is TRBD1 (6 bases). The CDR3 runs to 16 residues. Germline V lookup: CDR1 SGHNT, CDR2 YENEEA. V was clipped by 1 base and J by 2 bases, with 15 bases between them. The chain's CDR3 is CASSLASGTSPYEQYF. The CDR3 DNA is TGTGCCAGCAGCTTAGCTTCCGGGACATCGCCCTACGAGCAGTACTTC.

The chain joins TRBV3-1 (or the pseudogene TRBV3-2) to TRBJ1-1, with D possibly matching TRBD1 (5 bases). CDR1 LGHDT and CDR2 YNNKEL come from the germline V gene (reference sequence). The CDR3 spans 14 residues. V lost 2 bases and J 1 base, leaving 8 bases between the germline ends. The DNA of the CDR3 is TGTGCCAGCAGCCAACCCGACAGGAACACTGAAGCTTTCTTT. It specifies CASSQPDRNTEAFF.

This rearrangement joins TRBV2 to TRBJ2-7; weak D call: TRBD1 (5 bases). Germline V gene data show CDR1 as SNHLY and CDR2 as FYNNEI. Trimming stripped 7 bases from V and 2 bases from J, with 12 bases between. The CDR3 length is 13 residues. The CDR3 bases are TGTGCCAGCATGCTTGGACAACCCTACGAGCAGTACTTC. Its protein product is CASMLGQPYEQYF.

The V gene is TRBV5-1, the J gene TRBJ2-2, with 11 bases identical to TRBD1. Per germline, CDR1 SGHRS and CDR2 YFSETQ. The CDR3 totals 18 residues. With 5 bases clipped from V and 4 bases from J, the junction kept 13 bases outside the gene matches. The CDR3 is CASRTLNAGTGGTGELFF. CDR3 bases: TGCGCCAGCAGAACCCTTAACGCCGGGACAGGGGGCACCGGGGAGCTGTTTTTT.

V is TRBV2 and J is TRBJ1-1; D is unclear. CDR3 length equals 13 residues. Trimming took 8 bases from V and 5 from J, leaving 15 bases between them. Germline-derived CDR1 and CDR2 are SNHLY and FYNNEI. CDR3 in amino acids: CASPSSRGTEAFF. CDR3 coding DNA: TGTGCCAGCCCCAGTTCCCGAGGGACTGAAGCTTTCTTT.

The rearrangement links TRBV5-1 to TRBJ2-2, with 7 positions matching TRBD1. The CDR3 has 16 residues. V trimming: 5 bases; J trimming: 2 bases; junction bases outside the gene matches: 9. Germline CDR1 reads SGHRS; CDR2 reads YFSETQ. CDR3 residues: CASRRDSNLNTGELFF. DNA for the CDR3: TGCGCCAGCAGACGGGACAGCAACTTAAACACCGGGGAGCTGTTTTTT.

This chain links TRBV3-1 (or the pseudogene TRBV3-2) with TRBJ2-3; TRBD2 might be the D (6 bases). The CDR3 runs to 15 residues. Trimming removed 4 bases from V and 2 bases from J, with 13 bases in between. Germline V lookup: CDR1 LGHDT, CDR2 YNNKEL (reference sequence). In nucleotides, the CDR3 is TGTGCCAGCAGCCCTAGCTGGGAGGACACAGATACGCAGTATTTT. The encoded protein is CASSPSWEDTDTQYF.

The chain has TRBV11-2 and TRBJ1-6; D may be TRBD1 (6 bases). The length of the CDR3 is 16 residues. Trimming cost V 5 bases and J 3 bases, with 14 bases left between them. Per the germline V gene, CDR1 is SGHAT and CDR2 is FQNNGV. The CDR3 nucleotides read TGTGCCAGCAGCAAAAAGGACAGCTTCTATAATTCACCCCTCCACTTT. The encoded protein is CASSKKDSFYNSPLHF.

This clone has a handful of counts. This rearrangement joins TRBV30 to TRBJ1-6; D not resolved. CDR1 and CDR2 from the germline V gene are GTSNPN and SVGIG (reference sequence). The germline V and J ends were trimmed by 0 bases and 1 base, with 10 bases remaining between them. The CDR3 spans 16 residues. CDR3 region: CAWSVRDWSYNSPLHF. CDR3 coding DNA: TGTGCCTGGAGTGTACGGGATTGGTCCTATAATTCACCCCTCCACTTT. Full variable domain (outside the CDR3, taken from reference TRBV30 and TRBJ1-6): SQTIHQWPATLVQPVGSPLSLECTVEGTSNPNLYWYRQAAGRGLQLLFYSVGIGQISSEVPQNLSASRPQDRQFILSSKKLLLSDSGFYLCAWSVRDWSYNSPLHFGNGTRLTVT.

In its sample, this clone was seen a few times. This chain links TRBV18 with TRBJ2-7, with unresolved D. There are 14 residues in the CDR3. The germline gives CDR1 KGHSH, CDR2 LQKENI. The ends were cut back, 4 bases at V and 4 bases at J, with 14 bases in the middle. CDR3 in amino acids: CASSHGARSYEQYF. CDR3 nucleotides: TGTGCCAGCTCACACGGAGCCCGAAGTTACGAGCAGTACTTC.

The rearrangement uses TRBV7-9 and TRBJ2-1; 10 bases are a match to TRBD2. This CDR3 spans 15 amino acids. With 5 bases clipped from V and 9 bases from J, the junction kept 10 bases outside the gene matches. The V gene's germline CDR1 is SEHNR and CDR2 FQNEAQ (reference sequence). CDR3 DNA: TGTGCCAGCAGCCCGAGCGGGAGGGGGCTCGCTGAGCAGTTCTTC. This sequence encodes CASSPSGRGLAEQFF.

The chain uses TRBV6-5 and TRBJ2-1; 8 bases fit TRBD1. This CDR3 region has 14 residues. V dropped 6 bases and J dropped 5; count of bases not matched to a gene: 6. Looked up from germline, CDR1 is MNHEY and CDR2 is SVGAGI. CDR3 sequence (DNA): TGTGCCAGCAGCCCCGGGACAGGAGACAATGAGCAGTTCTTC. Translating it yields CASSPGTGDNEQFF.

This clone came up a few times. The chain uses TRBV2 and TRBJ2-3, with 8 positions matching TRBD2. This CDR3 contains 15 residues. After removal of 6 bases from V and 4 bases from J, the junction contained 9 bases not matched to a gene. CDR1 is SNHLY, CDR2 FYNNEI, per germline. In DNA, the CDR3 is TGTGCCAGCAGGAGAACGGGAGGGCCCGCAGATACGCAGTATTTT. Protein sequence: CASRRTGGPADTQYF.

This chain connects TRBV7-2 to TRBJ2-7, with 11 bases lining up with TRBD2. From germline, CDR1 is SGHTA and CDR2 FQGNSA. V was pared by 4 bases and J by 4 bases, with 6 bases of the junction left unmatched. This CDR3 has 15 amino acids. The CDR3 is CASSSAGTSGYEQYF. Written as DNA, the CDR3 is TGTGCCAGCAGCTCAGCAGGGACTAGCGGTTACGAGCAGTACTTC.

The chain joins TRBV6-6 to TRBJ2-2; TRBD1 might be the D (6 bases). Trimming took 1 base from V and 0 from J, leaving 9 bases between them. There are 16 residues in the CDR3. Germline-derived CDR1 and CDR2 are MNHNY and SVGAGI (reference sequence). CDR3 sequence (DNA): TGTGCCAGCAGTTACTACGGGACAACGAACACCGGGGAGCTGTTTTTT. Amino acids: CASSYYGTTNTGELFF.